This T cell receptor beta chain was sequenced in a study of cytomegalovirus exposure and HLA in healthy donors. In this sample, this clone turned up many times. Its antigen is unidentified. V shed 5 bases and J shed 8 bases, with 15 bases lying between them. Germline V gene sequence: CDR1 MGHDK, CDR2 SYGVNS. The CDR3 loop spans 13 amino acids. The PCR contained 60 Vbeta and 13 Jbeta primers. Repertoires were generated with immunoSEQ multiplex PCR, while TCRdb's copy carries only in-frame clones and drops some. The repertoire holds over 150,000 clones, about 85% seen once, with around 2.6% in the top ten. Overall study findings and caveats: When analyzed later, a missense DCLRE1C variant was found to be linked to TCR beta V- and J-gene trimming.

The receptor comes from a man under 40 in good health and CMV-seropositive. The sample consisted of PBMCs. This rearrangement joins TRBV25-1 to TRBJ1-1; D is unclear. The CDR3 here is CASSPALGQEAFF. The CDR3, as DNA: TGTGCCAGCAGTCCGGCCCTGGGCCAGGAAGCTTTCTTT.